These 32 T cell receptor beta chains were all obtained from the same sample, sequenced in a study of T cell responses to AZD1222 COVID-19 vaccine. This table comes from immunoSEQ multiplex PCR, and its TCRdb copy is limited to in-frame clones, with some not included. This sample has about 180,000 clones, with around nine tenths found just once. The starting material was peripheral blood, obtained 28 days after the second AZD1222 dose. The receptors shown here come from an adult who received the AZD1222 COVID-19 vaccine.

The rearrangement links TRBV6-5 to TRBJ2-1; no firm D call. The CDR3 has 13 residues. V lost 6 bases and J lost 5, with 11 bases in between. The germline V gene has CDR1 MNHEY and CDR2 SVGAGI. This chain's CDR3 is CASRSSYDNEQFF. Here the CDR3 DNA reads TGTGCCAGCAGGAGTTCCTACGACAATGAGCAGTTCTTC.

The chain uses TRBV6-5 and TRBJ1-3; 8 bases are shared with TRBD1. The CDR3 contains 14 residues. Germline trimming cut 5 bases from V and 5 bases from J; bases unmatched to any gene: 5. The germline V gene has CDR1 MNHEY and CDR2 SVGAGI. The CDR3: CASSPRTGRNTIYF. The CDR3 DNA reads TGTGCCAGCAGTCCCCGGACAGGGAGAAACACCATATATTTT.

The CDR3 DNA follows: TGTGCCAGCACCGAGGCCGCGCGGAGGGCTCCGGGCTACACCTTC. Protein product: CASTEAARRAPGYTF. The chain uses TRBV2 and TRBJ1-2, with D unclear. Per germline, CDR1 SNHLY and CDR2 FYNNEI. V was shortened by 7 bases and J by 8 bases, with 23 bases between the two germline ends. CDR3 length: 15 amino acids.

The J gene is TRBJ1-6, the V gene TRBV7-8, with no clear D. The CDR3 consists of 16 residues. Trimming removed 1 base from V and 4 bases from J, with 11 bases in between. From germline, CDR1 is SGHVS and CDR2 FQNEAQ. The CDR3 loop reads CASSLGGRGYNSPLHF. CDR3 bases: TGTGCCAGCAGCTTAGGAGGGCGCGGATATAATTCACCCCTCCACTTT.

The genes are TRBV3-1 (or the pseudogene TRBV3-2) and TRBJ2-5; 14 bases line up with TRBD2. V was clipped by 4 bases and J by 1 base; unmatched bases: 2. The germline CDR1 and CDR2 sequences are LGHDT and YNNKEL (reference sequence). This CDR3 region has 16 residues. This chain's CDR3 is CASSRTSGGTQETQYF. The CDR3 DNA is TGTGCCAGCAGCCGGACTAGCGGGGGGACCCAAGAGACCCAGTACTTC.

The V and J genes are TRBV19 and TRBJ2-2; D is possibly TRBD2 (7 bases). The germline V gene has CDR1 LNHDA and CDR2 SQIVND (reference sequence). CDR3 length: 16 residues. Trimming pared 6 bases from V and 1 base from J, leaving 15 bases between. The CDR3 loop is CASRGGAPLNTGELFF. CDR3 nucleotide sequence: TGTGCCAGTAGGGGGGGGGCCCCCTTGAACACCGGGGAGCTGTTTTTT.

This chain joins TRBV24-1 and TRBJ2-3; D gene uncertain. Per germline, CDR1 KGHDR and CDR2 SFDVKD. The CDR3 loop spans 15 amino acids. V lost 2 bases, J lost 5 bases, and 13 bases lay in between. CDR3 bases: TGTGCCACCAGTGATTCGAGGAGCGCCAGAGATACGCAGTATTTT. It translates to CATSDSRSARDTQYF.

The rearrangement joins TRBV6-2 or TRBV6-3 to TRBJ1-1; D is uncertain. Trimming took off 5 bases at V and 7 bases at J, with 14 bases between the two ends. This CDR3 comprises 13 residues. Per germline, CDR1 MNHEY and CDR2 SVGEGT. The CDR3 bases are TGTGCCAGCAGTCAACCTTCGGGCCGTGAAGCTTTCTTT. Amino acids: CASSQPSGREAFF.

The chain carries TRBV14 and TRBJ2-2, with D maybe TRBD1 (6 bases). This CDR3 comprises 13 residues. Germline CDR1 SGHDN, CDR2 FVKESK. V was clipped by 0 bases and J by 7 bases, with 6 bases between them. The CDR3 loop reads CASSQDRGGELFF. The CDR3 DNA is TGTGCCAGCAGCCAAGACAGGGGCGGGGAGCTGTTTTTT.

The chain recombines TRBV19 with TRBJ2-3; 14 bases match TRBD2. The length of the CDR3 is 16 residues. The germline CDR1 and CDR2 sequences are LNHDA and SQIVND (reference sequence). The junction had 5 bases not matched to a gene; V was cut back by 4 bases and J by 5 bases. This CDR3 is CASSTGTSGGLDTQYF. CDR3 in DNA: TGTGCCAGTAGTACCGGGACTAGCGGGGGTCTAGATACGCAGTATTTT.

V gene TRBV5-1 combines with J gene TRBJ2-1; 11 bases line up with TRBD2. CDR3 length: 14 amino acids. Germline V gene lookup returns CDR1 SGHRS and CDR2 YFSETQ. Germline trimming cut 0 bases from V and 7 bases from J; bases unmatched to any gene: 0. As DNA, the CDR3 is TGCGCCAGCAGCTTGGGACTAGCGGGGAATGAGCAGTTCTTC. Translated: CASSLGLAGNEQFF. Full variable domain (rest looked up from reference TRBV5-1 and TRBJ2-1): KAGVTQTPRYLIKTRGQQVTLSCSPISGHRSVSWYQQTPGQGLQFLFEYFSETQRNKGNFPGRFSGRQFSNSRSEMNVSTLELGDSALYLCASSLGLAGNEQFFGPGTRLTVL.

The chain couples TRBV9 to TRBJ2-1; D may be TRBD2 (6 bases). Trimming shortened V by 4 bases and J by 3 bases, and 8 bases separated the two germline ends. The CDR3 sequence is 13 residues long. Germline values: CDR1 SGDLS, CDR2 YYNGEE. Here the CDR3 reads CASSPGGYNEQFF. CDR3 DNA: TGTGCCAGCAGCCCCGGGGGCTACAATGAGCAGTTCTTC.

The chain links TRBV28 to TRBJ2-7; 9 bases are a match to TRBD1. V lost 6 bases and J lost 4; bases outside the gene matches: 10. Germline CDR1 is MDHEN and CDR2 is SYDVKM. The CDR3 contains 15 residues. CDR3 DNA sequence: TGTGCCAGCAGCTCCAGGACAGGGGAATGGTACGAGCAGTACTTC. This sequence encodes CASSSRTGEWYEQYF.

The chain's CDR3 is CASSPRGQKRQYF. The CDR3 nucleotides are TGTGCCAGCAGCCCCAGGGGACAGAAACGGCAGTACTTC. J is TRBJ2-7 and V is TRBV12-3 or TRBV12-4; 7 nucleotides align to TRBD1. The CDR3 is 13 amino acids. After removal of 6 bases from V and 9 bases from J, the junction contained 11 bases not matched to a gene.

V gene TRBV9 combines with J gene TRBJ2-1; D perhaps matches TRBD1 (6 bases). CDR3 length: 14 residues. V was cut by 0 bases and J by 9 bases, with 13 bases left in between. CDR1 is SGDLS and CDR2 is YYNGEE in the germline V gene. The CDR3 bases are TGTGCCAGCAGCGTAGTATTCCAGGGGAGTGAGCAGTTCTTC. This gives the protein CASSVVFQGSEQFF. The complete variable domain, with remaining parts taken from reference TRBV9 and TRBJ2-1, reads DSGVTQTPKHLITATGQRVTLRCSPRSGDLSVYWYQQSLDQGLQFLIQYYNGEERAKGNILERFSAQQFPDLHSELNLSSLELGDSALYFCASSVVFQGSEQFFGPGTRLTVL.

The rearrangement joins TRBV9 to TRBJ2-3; possible D gene TRBD2, 6 bases. CDR1 and CDR2 (germline): SGDLS, YYNGEE. V was cut by 3 bases and J by 0 bases, with 14 bases left in between. This CDR3 has 16 amino acids. The CDR3 DNA reads TGTGCCAGCAGCGCCGGGACTTTCCGTAGCACAGATACGCAGTATTTT. Translated, it gives CASSAGTFRSTDTQYF.

The chain links TRBV30 to TRBJ2-5, with D unresolved. CDR1 is GTSNPN and CDR2 is SVGIG in the germline V gene (reference sequence). V was cut by 0 bases and J by 4 bases, with 18 bases left in between. The CDR3 is 16 amino acids. CDR3 sequence (DNA): TGTGCCTGGAGTGTACTACGGCCAGGATCAGGAGAGACCCAGTACTTC. It encodes CAWSVLRPGSGETQYF.

In this sample, this clone is medium-sized. The chain couples TRBV30 to TRBJ1-3; a weak D match, TRBD1 (5 bases). The CDR3 totals 15 residues. V lost 4 bases, J lost 2 bases, and 15 bases lay in between. Germline CDR1 is GTSNPN and CDR2 is SVGIG (reference sequence). The chain's CDR3 is CAWNWGGEPGNTIYF. The CDR3 DNA reads as TGTGCCTGGAATTGGGGCGGGGAGCCTGGAAACACCATATATTTT.

This clone was seen a single time. The chain employs TRBV5-8 and TRBJ1-1; no firm D call. The V and J ends lost 2 bases and 1 base respectively, with 3 bases between them. Germline V gene lookup returns CDR1 SGHTS and CDR2 YDEGEE. This CDR3 is 12 amino acids long. CDR3 region: CASSLKNTEAFF. The DNA for the CDR3 is TGTGCCAGCAGCTTAAAGAACACTGAAGCTTTCTTT.

In this sample, this clone turned up a few times. The chain has TRBV6-4 and TRBJ2-1; 9 bases fit TRBD1. The CDR3 covers 13 residues. With 2 bases clipped from V and 11 bases from J, the junction kept 4 bases outside the gene matches. Germline V CDR1 and CDR2: MRHNA, SNTAGT. The CDR3 region is CASSDLDRGKQFF. CDR3 DNA: TGTGCCAGCAGTGACCTGGACAGGGGAAAGCAGTTCTTC.

This sequence joins TRBV7-2 and TRBJ1-2, with unresolved D. The ends were cut back, 2 bases at V and 4 bases at J, with 5 bases in the middle. Germline CDR1 is SGHTA and CDR2 is FQGNSA. This CDR3 comprises 12 residues. The CDR3 bases are TGTGCCAGCAGCTTAAATCTCTATGGCTACACCTTC. The encoded protein is CASSLNLYGYTF. The whole variable domain, filled in from reference TRBV7-2 and TRBJ1-2, reads GAGVSQSPSNKVTEKGKDVELRCDPISGHTALYWYRQSLGQGLEFLIYFQGNSAPDKSGLPSDRFSAERTGGSVSTLTIQRTQQEDSAVYLCASSLNLYGYTFGSGTRLTVV.

This sequence joins TRBV7-8 and TRBJ1-3; D uncertain. V was trimmed by 2 bases and J by 4 bases, leaving 12 bases between them. The CDR3 length is 15 residues. Per the germline V gene, CDR1 is SGHVS and CDR2 is FQNEAQ. Here the CDR3 DNA reads TGTGCCAGCAGCTTACGGCCCGGAAGAGGAAACACCATATATTTT. Encoded protein: CASSLRPGRGNTIYF.

V usage is TRBV3-1 (or the pseudogene TRBV3-2) and J usage is TRBJ1-1; D remains unclear. This CDR3 comprises 19 residues. V gave up 6 bases and J gave up 4 bases, with 30 bases separating them. Germline lookup yields CDR1 LGHDT and CDR2 YNNKEL (reference sequence). CDR3 bases: TGTGCCAGCAGTGCACTGGGATTTGGGCGCCGTACCCAAGGCACTGAAGCTTTCTTT. It codes for CASSALGFGRRTQGTEAFF.

The chain joins TRBV27 to TRBJ2-7; no clear D. Per the germline V gene, CDR1 is MNHEY and CDR2 is SMNVEV (reference sequence). This CDR3 spans 13 amino acids. Trimming shortened V by 1 base and J by 0 bases, and 4 bases separated the two germline ends. Written as DNA, the CDR3 is TGTGCCAGCAGTTTATTCCTCTCCTACGAGCAGTACTTC. Translated, it gives CASSLFLSYEQYF.

This clone was observed a few times. This chain connects TRBV6-2 or TRBV6-3 to TRBJ1-5, with 8 positions matching TRBD1. This CDR3 is built from 16 residues. Germline loops: CDR1 MNHEY, CDR2 SVGEGT. V gave up 6 bases and J gave up 4 bases; unmatched junction bases: 11. CDR3 in amino acids: CASSRSDRVPNQPQHF. In nucleotides, the CDR3 is TGTGCCAGCAGCCGATCGGACAGGGTGCCTAATCAGCCCCAGCATTTT.

The V gene is TRBV6-5, the J gene TRBJ2-1, with 9 bases matching TRBD2. Germline assignment: CDR1 MNHEY and CDR2 SVGAGI. V lost 0 bases and J lost 16; bases outside the gene matches: 4. The CDR3 is 12 residues long. CDR3 protein: CASSYSSGGLFF. The CDR3, as DNA: TGTGCCAGCAGTTACTCGAGCGGGGGGCTATTCTTC.

The chain uses TRBV29-1 and TRBJ1-5; 9 bases fit TRBD1. Germline V lookup: CDR1 SQVTM, CDR2 ANQGSEA. The CDR3 loop spans 13 amino acids. The junction had 7 bases not matched to a gene; V was cut back by 7 bases and J by 6 bases. This CDR3 is CSGGQGKGQPQHF. CDR3 nucleotides: TGCAGCGGCGGACAGGGGAAGGGTCAGCCCCAGCATTTT.

CDR3 nucleotide sequence: TGTGCCAGCAGCTCCCAGTGGGGCGGGGAGCTGTTTTTT. It encodes CASSSQWGGELFF. The chain recombines TRBV7-3 with TRBJ2-2; D remains unclear. Germline lookup yields CDR1 SGHTA and CDR2 FQGTGA. Trimming left V 4 bases short and J 7 bases short, with 10 bases between. This CDR3 region has 13 residues.

The chain has TRBV28 and TRBJ1-2; D uncertain. This CDR3 region has 14 residues. V lost 5 bases and J lost 1, with 11 bases in between. CDR1 is MDHEN and CDR2 is SYDVKM in the germline V gene. CDR3 nucleotide sequence: TGTGCCAGCAGTACCCGTAGGTATAACTATGGCTACACCTTC. Protein sequence: CASSTRRYNYGYTF.

The rearrangement links TRBV7-2 to TRBJ2-1; 7 nucleotides agree with TRBD1. Germline CDR1 SGHTA, CDR2 FQGNSA. The CDR3 consists of 18 residues. J was trimmed by 5 bases and V by 1 base; bases with no gene match: 14. CDR3 sequence: CASSLEGPGTVFNNEQFF. CDR3 nucleotides: TGTGCCAGCAGCTTAGAAGGTCCCGGGACAGTATTTAACAATGAGCAGTTCTTC.

The gene calls are TRBV19 and TRBJ2-5; 8 bases match TRBD1. The CDR3 runs 15 residues. V gave up 1 base and J gave up 4 bases; unmatched junction bases: 5. Germline V gives CDR1 LNHDA, CDR2 SQIVND (reference sequence). The CDR3 loop reads CASSIADRERETQYF. CDR3 in DNA: TGTGCCAGTAGTATAGCGGACAGGGAGCGAGAGACCCAGTACTTC. The whole variable domain, filled in from reference TRBV19 and TRBJ2-5, reads DGGITQSPKYLFRKEGQNVTLSCEQNLNHDAMYWYRQDPGQGLRLIYYSQIVNDFQKGDIAEGYSVSREKKESFPLTVTSAQKNPTAFYLCASSIADRERETQYFGPGTRLLVL.

The chain carries TRBV30 and TRBJ1-5; tentatively, D is TRBD1 (6 bases). CDR1 is GTSNPN and CDR2 is SVGIG in the germline V gene (reference sequence). The CDR3 loop spans 13 amino acids. The V end was cut by 5 bases, the J end by 4 bases, with 12 bases between. The CDR3 bases are TGTGCCTGGTCTTTACAGGGAAATCAGCCCCAGCATTTT. This translates into CAWSLQGNQPQHF.